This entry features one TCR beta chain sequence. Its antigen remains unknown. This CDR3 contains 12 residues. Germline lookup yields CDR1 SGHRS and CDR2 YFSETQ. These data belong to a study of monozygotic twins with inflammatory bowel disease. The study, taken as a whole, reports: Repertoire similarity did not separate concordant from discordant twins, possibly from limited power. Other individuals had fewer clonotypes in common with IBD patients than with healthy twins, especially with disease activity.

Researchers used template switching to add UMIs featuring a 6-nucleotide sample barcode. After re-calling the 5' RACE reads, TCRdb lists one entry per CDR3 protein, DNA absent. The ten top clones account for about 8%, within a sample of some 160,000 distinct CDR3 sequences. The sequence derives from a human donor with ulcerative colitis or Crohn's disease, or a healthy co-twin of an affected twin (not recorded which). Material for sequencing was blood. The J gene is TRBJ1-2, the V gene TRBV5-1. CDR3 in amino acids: CASSFTTYGYTF.